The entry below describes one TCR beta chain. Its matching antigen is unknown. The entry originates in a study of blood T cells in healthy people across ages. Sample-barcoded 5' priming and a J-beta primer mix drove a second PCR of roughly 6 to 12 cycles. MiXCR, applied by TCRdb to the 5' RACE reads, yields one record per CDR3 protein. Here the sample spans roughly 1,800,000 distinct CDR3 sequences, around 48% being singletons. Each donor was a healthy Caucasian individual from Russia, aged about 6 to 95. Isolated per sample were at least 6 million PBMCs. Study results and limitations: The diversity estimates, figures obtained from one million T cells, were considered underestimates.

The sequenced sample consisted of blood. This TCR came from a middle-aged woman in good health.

CDR3 nucleotide sequence: TGCGCCAGCAGCCAAACACAGAATACCGGGGAGCTGTTTTTT. The encoded protein is CASSQTQNTGELFF. V usage is TRBV4-3 and J usage is TRBJ2-2; the D is unclear. V was trimmed by 2 bases and J by 5 bases, leaving 9 bases between them. The germline gives CDR1 LGHNA, CDR2 YSLEER. The CDR3 consists of 14 residues.